The 19 T cell receptor beta chains listed next were all sequenced from one sample in a study of blood T cell repertoires in COVID-19. TCRdb's table, derived via immunoSEQ multiplex PCR, lists solely in-frame clones and lacks some. The table shows about 87,000 clones, with 89% occurring only once. Sequenced sample: peripheral blood. These receptors were obtained from a woman older than 75 with active COVID-19.

In its sample, this clone was seen once. The J gene is TRBJ2-3, the V gene TRBV21-1; TRBD2 is the table's D call and was not checked against the DNA. TRBV21-1 is a listed pseudogene. The CDR3 is 19 residues long. In DNA form, the CDR3 reads TGTGCCAGCAGCAAAGAAGGAGGGGTTGGACTACCACCTGGGGATACGCAGTATTTT. Protein product: CASSKEGGVGLPPGDTQYF.

V and J are TRBV19 and TRBJ2-3; 9 nucleotides match TRBD2. CDR1 LNHDA and CDR2 SQIVND come from the germline V gene (reference sequence). V gave up 6 bases and J gave up 1 base; unmatched junction bases: 8. The CDR3 contains 16 residues. This CDR3 is CASRLGGRAGTDTQYF. In nucleotides, the CDR3 is TGTGCCAGTAGACTCGGCGGGAGGGCCGGCACAGATACGCAGTATTTT.

V is TRBV6-5 and J is TRBJ1-5; D perhaps matches TRBD1 (6 bases). Deletions cut 6 bases from V and 2 bases from J, with 14 bases between. The CDR3 runs 15 residues. Germline CDR1 MNHEY, CDR2 SVGAGI. The CDR3 loop is CASSGGTLGNQPQHF. The CDR3 nucleotides are TGTGCCAGCAGCGGGGGGACACTGGGCAATCAGCCCCAGCATTTT.

This clone was recorded a few times. The V and J genes are TRBV15 and TRBJ2-7, with a weak D call TRBD2 (6 bases). From germline, CDR1 is LNHNV and CDR2 YYDKDF (reference sequence). The CDR3 contains 14 residues. Between the trimmed V and J ends, which lost 8 bases and 7 bases, there was a span of 21 bases. As DNA, the CDR3 is TGTGCCACCGGAGGGCCTGGAACCCCGGGGGAGCAGTACTTC. It is translated as CATGGPGTPGEQYF.

The CDR3 here is CASRPSGGQETQYF. CDR3 nucleotides: TGTGCCAGCAGACCTAGCGGGGGCCAAGAGACCCAGTACTTC. The J gene is TRBJ2-5, the V gene TRBV7-9; 10 bases map to TRBD2. Germline lookup yields CDR1 SEHNR and CDR2 FQNEAQ (reference sequence). J lost 1 base, V lost 6 bases, and 2 bases had no gene match. The CDR3 contains 14 residues.

The gene calls are TRBV19 and TRBJ1-5, with TRBD1 matching 8 bases. Germline CDR1 reads LNHDA; CDR2 reads SQIVND (reference sequence). The CDR3 loop spans 14 amino acids. Unmatched junction bases numbered 5, after V lost 5 bases and J lost 5 bases. The CDR3 sequence: CASSPTGEDQPQHF. The CDR3 coding sequence is TGTGCCAGTAGTCCGACAGGGGAAGATCAGCCCCAGCATTTT.

The rearrangement links TRBV28 to TRBJ1-5, with 7 bases fitting TRBD1. J gave up 6 bases and V 4 bases, and 9 bases lay outside the gene matches. Germline CDR1 is MDHEN and CDR2 is SYDVKM. The CDR3 is 15 amino acids. This chain's CDR3 is CASSYDRVGVQPQHF. The CDR3 coding sequence is TGTGCCAGCAGTTACGACAGGGTTGGTGTTCAGCCCCAGCATTTT.

The chain uses TRBV6-6 and TRBJ2-1; 10 bases map to TRBD2. J was trimmed by 7 bases and V by 6 bases; bases with no gene match: 12. Germline values: CDR1 MNHNY, CDR2 SVGAGI (reference sequence). The CDR3 runs to 16 residues. The CDR3 loop is CASSPAGLAYLNEQFF. CDR3 sequence (DNA): TGTGCCAGCAGCCCGGCGGGACTAGCGTACTTGAATGAGCAGTTCTTC.

The gene calls are TRBV5-5 and TRBJ1-2; D is ambiguous. Germline CDR1 reads SGHKS; CDR2 reads YYEKEE (reference sequence). V was pared by 4 bases and J by 6 bases, with 10 bases between. The CDR3 length is 12 residues. CDR3 region: CASSVFRNGYTF. The DNA for the CDR3 is TGTGCCAGCAGCGTGTTCAGGAATGGCTACACCTTC. Drawing the rest from reference TRBV5-5 and TRBJ1-2, the complete variable domain is DAGVTQSPTHLIKTRGQQVTLRCSPISGHKSVSWYQQVLGQGPQFIFQYYEKEERGRGNFPDRFSARQFPNYSSELNVNALLLGDSALYLCASSVFRNGYTFGSGTRLTVV.

The gene calls are TRBV27 and TRBJ2-2; D is perhaps TRBD2 (5 bases). V lost 5 bases, J lost 0 bases, and 19 bases lay in between. Germline CDR1 MNHEY, CDR2 SMNVEV (reference sequence). This CDR3 contains 18 residues. The CDR3 DNA sequence: TGTGCCAGCAGTGCCGACCGCGATAGCGCCGCGAACACCGGGGAGCTGTTTTTT. It encodes CASSADRDSAANTGELFF.

The chain has TRBV18 and TRBJ1-6; D ambiguous. CDR1 is KGHSH and CDR2 is LQKENI in the germline V gene. The CDR3 has 16 residues. The V and J ends lost 0 bases and 6 bases respectively, with 12 bases between them. CDR3: CASSPPLAIGNSPLHF. The CDR3 DNA reads as TGTGCCAGCTCACCACCGTTAGCCATCGGTAATTCACCCCTCCACTTT.

The rearrangement joins TRBV25-1 to TRBJ2-7; perhaps TRBD2 as D (5 bases). The V gene's germline CDR1 is MGHDK and CDR2 SYGVNS. The CDR3 runs 15 residues. Trimming left V 3 bases short and J 2 bases short, with 14 bases between. CDR3 DNA sequence: TGTGCCAGCAGTGACTCAAGGACTGTCACCTACGAGCAGTACTTC. It specifies CASSDSRTVTYEQYF.

This chain uses TRBV7-8 with TRBJ2-5; D might be TRBD1 (5 bases). Germline loops: CDR1 SGHVS, CDR2 FQNEAQ. Deletions cut 0 bases from V and 2 bases from J, with 7 bases between. The CDR3 is 14 residues long. The CDR3 sequence is CASSLATVQETQYF. The DNA for the CDR3 is TGTGCCAGCAGCTTAGCGACAGTTCAAGAGACCCAGTACTTC.

The V and J genes are TRBV20-1 and TRBJ2-5; TRBD2 agrees at 7 bases. CDR3 length: 11 residues. V was pared by 6 bases and J by 7 bases, with 5 bases of the junction left unmatched. Per the germline V gene, CDR1 is DFQATT and CDR2 is SNEGSKA (reference sequence). The CDR3 sequence: CSAERGGTQYF. Here the CDR3 DNA reads TGCAGTGCAGAGCGGGGCGGGACCCAGTACTTC.

Here the CDR3 reads CASSIASGTGPEQFF. The CDR3 DNA reads TGTGCCAGTAGTATAGCTAGCGGGACCGGACCTGAGCAGTTCTTC. J is TRBJ2-1 and V is TRBV19; 9 nucleotides agree with TRBD2. In germline, CDR1 is LNHDA, CDR2 SQIVND (reference sequence). The CDR3 is 15 residues long. The trim removed 1 base at V and 9 bases at J, leaving 7 bases unmatched.

The rearrangement uses TRBV28 and TRBJ2-5; maybe TRBD1 (6 bases). The V end lost 6 bases, the J end lost 0 bases, and 11 bases lay between the germline ends. The germline gives CDR1 MDHEN, CDR2 SYDVKM. CDR3 length: 14 residues. The CDR3 DNA reads as TGTGCCAGCAGCGGAACAGGGTACCAAGAGACCCAGTACTTC. The encoded protein is CASSGTGYQETQYF.

V usage is TRBV5-1 and J usage is TRBJ2-5; 7 bases agree with TRBD2. CDR3 size: 15 residues. With V trimmed by 2 bases and J by 2 bases, 6 bases remained unmatched. Germline V CDR1 and CDR2: SGHRS, YFSETQ. The CDR3 is CASSFTSERQETQYF. Here the CDR3 DNA reads TGCGCCAGCAGCTTTACTAGCGAGCGACAAGAGACCCAGTACTTC.

A single count supports this clone. V and J are TRBV15 and TRBJ2-4; D is uncertain. V was pared by 6 bases and J by 0 bases, with 12 bases between. The CDR3 totals 15 residues. Germline V lookup: CDR1 LNHNV, CDR2 YYDKDF (reference sequence). Written as DNA, the CDR3 is TGTGCCACCAGTCATGACCGGGTAGCCAAAAACATTCAGTACTTC. It specifies CATSHDRVAKNIQYF.

This sequence joins TRBV4-1 and TRBJ2-5; tentatively, D is TRBD2 (6 bases). The CDR3 is 13 amino acids. Germline assignment: CDR1 MGHRA and CDR2 YSYEKL. Trimming removed 6 bases from V and 4 bases from J, with 12 bases in between. CDR3 DNA sequence: TGCGCCAGCAGTAGACTAGTCGGAGAGACCCAGTACTTC. Amino acids: CASSRLVGETQYF.